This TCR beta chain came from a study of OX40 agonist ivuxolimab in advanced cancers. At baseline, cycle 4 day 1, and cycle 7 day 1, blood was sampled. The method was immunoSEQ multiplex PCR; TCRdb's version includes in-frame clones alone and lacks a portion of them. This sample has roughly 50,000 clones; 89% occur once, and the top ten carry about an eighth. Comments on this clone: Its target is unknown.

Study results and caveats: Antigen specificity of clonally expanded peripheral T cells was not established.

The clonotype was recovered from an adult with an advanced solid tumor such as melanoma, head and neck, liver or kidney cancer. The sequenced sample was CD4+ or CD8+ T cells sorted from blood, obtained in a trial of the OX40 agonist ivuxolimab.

The CDR3 spells CASSYRSADPYGYTF. The DNA of the CDR3 is TGTGCCAGCAGTTACCGCTCCGCAGATCCTTATGGCTACACCTTC. The genes are TRBV6-5 and TRBJ1-2; no definite D call. The CDR3 totals 15 residues. V was cut by 2 bases and J by 5 bases, with 15 bases left in between. Germline V gene sequence: CDR1 MNHEY, CDR2 SVGAGI.